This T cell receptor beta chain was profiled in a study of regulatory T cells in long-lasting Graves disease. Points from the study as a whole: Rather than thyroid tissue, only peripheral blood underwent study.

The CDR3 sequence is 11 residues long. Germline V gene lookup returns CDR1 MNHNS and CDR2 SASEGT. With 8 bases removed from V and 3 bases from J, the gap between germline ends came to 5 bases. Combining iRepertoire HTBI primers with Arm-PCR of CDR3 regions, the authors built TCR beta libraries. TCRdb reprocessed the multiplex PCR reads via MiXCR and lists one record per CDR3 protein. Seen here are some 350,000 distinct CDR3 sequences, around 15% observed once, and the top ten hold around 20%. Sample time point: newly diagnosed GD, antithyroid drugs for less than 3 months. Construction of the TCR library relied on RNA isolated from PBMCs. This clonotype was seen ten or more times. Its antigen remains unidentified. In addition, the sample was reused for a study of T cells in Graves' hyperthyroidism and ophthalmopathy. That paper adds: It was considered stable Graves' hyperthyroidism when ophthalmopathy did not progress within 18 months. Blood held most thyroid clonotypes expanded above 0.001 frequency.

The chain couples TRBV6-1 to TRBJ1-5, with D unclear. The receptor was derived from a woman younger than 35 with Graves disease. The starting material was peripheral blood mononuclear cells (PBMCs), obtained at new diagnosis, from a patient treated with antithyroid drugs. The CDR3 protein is CASGPNQPQHF. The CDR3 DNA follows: TGTGCCAGCGGACCCAATCAGCCCCAGCATTTT.